The clone carrying this T cell receptor beta chain was observed a handful of times. Its antigen is not known. These data originate in a study of chemoradiotherapy in HPV16-positive cancers. General study findings and limits: Non-HPV-specific T cells did not expand in tumors during treatment, whereas candidate HPV-specific clones and E7-related motifs did.

The CDR3 contains 13 residues. The germline V and J ends were trimmed by 0 bases and 0 bases, with 5 bases remaining between them. CDR1 and CDR2 (germline): GTSNPN, SVGIG (reference sequence). Method: immunoSEQ multiplex PCR; TCRdb's copy keeps in-frame clones and lacks some. The table has about 7,900 clones, around 80% seen once. This TCR was sampled from a human donor with HPV-associated anogenital cancer. The rearrangement joins TRBV30 to TRBJ1-1; D is ambiguous. Sampling was done from a patient who underwent chemoradiotherapy. As DNA, the CDR3 is TGTGCCTGGAGTGTATCGCTGAACACTGAAGCTTTCTTT. This codes for CAWSVSLNTEAFF.